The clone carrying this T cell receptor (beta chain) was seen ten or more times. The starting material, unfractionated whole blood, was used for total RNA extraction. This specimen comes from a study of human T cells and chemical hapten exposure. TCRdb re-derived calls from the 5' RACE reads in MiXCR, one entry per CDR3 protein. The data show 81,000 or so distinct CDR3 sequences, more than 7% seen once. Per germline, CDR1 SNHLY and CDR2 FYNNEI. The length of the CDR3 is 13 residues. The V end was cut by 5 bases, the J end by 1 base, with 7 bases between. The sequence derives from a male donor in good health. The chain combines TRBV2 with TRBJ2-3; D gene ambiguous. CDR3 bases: TGTGCCAGCAGTCGATTTGGCACAGATACGCAGTATTTT. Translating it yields CASSRFGTDTQYF.